This T cell receptor (beta chain) was identified in a study of blood T cell repertoires in COVID-19. The wider study: Samples representing acute and convalescent COVID-19 were sourced from the United States, Italy and Spain.

In the authors' methods: The authors estimated nucleated cell counts from reference gene primer amplification. Assay: immunoSEQ multiplex PCR; the TCRdb copy retains only in-frame clones and omits some. The DNA was the basis for D and trimming; V, J and clone size are from that table. The sample includes about 500,000 clones, approximately 90% of them seen just once. A few counts support this clone. The sequenced sample was PBMCs or T cells enriched from blood (not recorded which). The TCR comes from a young woman who had recovered from COVID-19.

The CDR3: CASSLAQASGYTF. The CDR3 bases are TGCGCCAGCAGCTTGGCACAGGCTAGTGGCTACACCTTC. V gene TRBV5-1 combines with J gene TRBJ1-2; D is perhaps TRBD1 (5 bases). Germline lookup yields CDR1 SGHRS and CDR2 YFSETQ. V was cut by 0 bases and J by 7 bases, with 10 bases left in between. The CDR3 has 13 amino acids. The full variable domain, with the rest looked up from reference TRBV5-1 and TRBJ1-2, is KAGVTQTPRYLIKTRGQQVTLSCSPISGHRSVSWYQQTPGQGLQFLFEYFSETQRNKGNFPGRFSGRQFSNSRSEMNVSTLELGDSALYLCASSLAQASGYTFGSGTRLTVV.